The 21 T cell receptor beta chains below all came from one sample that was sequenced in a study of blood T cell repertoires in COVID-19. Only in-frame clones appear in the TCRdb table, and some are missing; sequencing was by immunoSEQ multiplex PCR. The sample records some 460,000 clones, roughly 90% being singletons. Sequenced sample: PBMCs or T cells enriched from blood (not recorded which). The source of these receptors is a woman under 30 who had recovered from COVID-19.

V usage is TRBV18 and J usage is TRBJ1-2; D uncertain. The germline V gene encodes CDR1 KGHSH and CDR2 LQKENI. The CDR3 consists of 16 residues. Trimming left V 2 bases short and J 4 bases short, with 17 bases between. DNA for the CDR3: TGTGCCAGCTCACCAAATTCACAGCCCCACTTCTATGGCTACACCTTC. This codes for CASSPNSQPHFYGYTF.

CDR3 residues: CASSFLGTGGEQFF. As DNA, the CDR3 is TGTGCCAGCAGCTTCCTTGGGACAGGGGGTGAGCAGTTCTTC. This sequence joins TRBV5-6 and TRBJ2-1, with TRBD1 identical over 11 bases. With V trimmed by 2 bases and J by 9 bases, 4 bases remained unmatched. This CDR3 is 14 amino acids long. Germline CDR1 reads SGHDT; CDR2 reads YYEEEE. Variable domain in full (rest from reference TRBV5-6 and TRBJ2-1): DAGVTQSPTHLIKTRGQQVTLRCSPKSGHDTVSWYQQALGQGPQFIFQYYEEEERQRGNFPDRFSGHQFPNYSSELNVNALLLGDSALYLCASSFLGTGGEQFFGPGTRLTVL.

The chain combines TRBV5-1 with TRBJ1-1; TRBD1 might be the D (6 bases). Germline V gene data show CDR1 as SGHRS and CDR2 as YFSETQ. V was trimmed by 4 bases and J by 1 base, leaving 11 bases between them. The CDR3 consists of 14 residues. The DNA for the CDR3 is TGCGCCAGCAGCCAGACGACAGGGAACACTGAAGCTTTCTTT. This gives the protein CASSQTTGNTEAFF.

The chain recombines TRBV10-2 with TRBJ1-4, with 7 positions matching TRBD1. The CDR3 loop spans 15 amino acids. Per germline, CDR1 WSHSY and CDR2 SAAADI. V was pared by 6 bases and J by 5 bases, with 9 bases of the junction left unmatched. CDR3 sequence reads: CASRQRGGLNEKLFF. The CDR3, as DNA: TGCGCCAGCAGACAGAGAGGGGGCCTAAATGAAAAACTGTTTTTT.

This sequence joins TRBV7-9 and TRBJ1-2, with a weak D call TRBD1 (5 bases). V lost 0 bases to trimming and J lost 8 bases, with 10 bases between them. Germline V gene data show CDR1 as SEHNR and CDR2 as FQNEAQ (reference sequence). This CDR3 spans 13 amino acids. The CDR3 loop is CASSLARVGGYTF. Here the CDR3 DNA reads TGTGCCAGCAGCTTAGCCAGGGTAGGCGGCTACACCTTC.

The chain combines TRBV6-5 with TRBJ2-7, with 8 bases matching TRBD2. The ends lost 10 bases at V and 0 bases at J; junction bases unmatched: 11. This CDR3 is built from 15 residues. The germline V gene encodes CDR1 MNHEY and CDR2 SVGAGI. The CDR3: CAIGGGTSSSYEQYF. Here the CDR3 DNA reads TGTGCCATCGGGGGGGGGACGTCGAGCTCCTACGAGCAGTACTTC.

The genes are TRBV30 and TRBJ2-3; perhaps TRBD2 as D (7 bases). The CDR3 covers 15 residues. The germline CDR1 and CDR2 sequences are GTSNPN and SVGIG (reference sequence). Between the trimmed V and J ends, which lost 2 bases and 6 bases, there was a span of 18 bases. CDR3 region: CAWSMIRGARDTQYF. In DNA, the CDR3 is TGTGCCTGGAGTATGATACGGGGGGCTCGGGATACGCAGTATTTT.

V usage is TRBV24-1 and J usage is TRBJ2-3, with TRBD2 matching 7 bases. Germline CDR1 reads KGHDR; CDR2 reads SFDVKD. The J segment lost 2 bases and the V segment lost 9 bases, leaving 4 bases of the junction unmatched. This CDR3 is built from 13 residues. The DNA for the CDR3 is TGTGCCACCGGGGAGGGAAACACAGATACGCAGTATTTT. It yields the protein CATGEGNTDTQYF.

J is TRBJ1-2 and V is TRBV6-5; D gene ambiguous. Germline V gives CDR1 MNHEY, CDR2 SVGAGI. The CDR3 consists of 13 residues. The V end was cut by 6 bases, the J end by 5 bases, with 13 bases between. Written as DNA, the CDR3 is TGTGCCAGCAGCCCCGGACGGGAATATGGCTACACCTTC. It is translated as CASSPGREYGYTF.

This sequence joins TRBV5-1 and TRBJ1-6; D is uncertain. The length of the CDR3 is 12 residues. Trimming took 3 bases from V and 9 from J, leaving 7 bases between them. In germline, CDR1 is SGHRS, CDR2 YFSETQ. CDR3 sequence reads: CASSSGISPLHF. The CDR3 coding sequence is TGCGCCAGCAGCTCCGGTATTTCACCCCTCCACTTT.

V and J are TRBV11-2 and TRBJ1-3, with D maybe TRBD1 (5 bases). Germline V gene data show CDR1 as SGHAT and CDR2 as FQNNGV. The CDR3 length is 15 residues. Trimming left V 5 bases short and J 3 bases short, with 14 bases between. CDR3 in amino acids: CASSTYKGRGNTIYF. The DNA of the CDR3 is TGTGCCAGCAGCACCTACAAGGGGCGTGGAAACACCATATATTTT.

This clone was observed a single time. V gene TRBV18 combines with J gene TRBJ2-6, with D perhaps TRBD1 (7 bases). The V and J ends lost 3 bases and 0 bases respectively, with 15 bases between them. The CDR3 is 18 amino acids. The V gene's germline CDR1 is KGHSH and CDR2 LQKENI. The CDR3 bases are TGTGCCAGCTCACCGGGCGGGACAGATATCTCTGGGGCCAACGTCCTGACTTTC. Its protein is CASSPGGTDISGANVLTF.

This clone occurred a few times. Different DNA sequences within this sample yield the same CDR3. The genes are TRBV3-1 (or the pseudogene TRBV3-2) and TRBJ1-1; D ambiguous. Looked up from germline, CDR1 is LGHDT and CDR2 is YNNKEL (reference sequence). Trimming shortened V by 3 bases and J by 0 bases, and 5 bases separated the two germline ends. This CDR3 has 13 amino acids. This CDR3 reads CASSQAVNTEAFF. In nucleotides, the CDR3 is TGTGCCAGCAGCCAGGCGGTGAACACTGAAGCTTTCTTT.

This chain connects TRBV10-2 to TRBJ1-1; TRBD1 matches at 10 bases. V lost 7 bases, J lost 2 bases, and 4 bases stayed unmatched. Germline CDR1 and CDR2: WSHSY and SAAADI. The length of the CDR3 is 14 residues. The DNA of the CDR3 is TGCGCCAGCACTCCGACAGGGGGCAACACTGAAGCTTTCTTT. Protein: CASTPTGGNTEAFF.

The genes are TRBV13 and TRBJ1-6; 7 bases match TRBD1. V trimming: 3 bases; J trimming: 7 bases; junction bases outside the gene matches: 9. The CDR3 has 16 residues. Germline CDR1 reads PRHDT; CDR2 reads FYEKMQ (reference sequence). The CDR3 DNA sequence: TGTGCCAGCAGCTTGATGGCGGGACAGTCCAATTCACCCCTCCACTTT. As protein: CASSLMAGQSNSPLHF.

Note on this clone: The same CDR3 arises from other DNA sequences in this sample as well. In DNA form, the CDR3 reads TGTGCCAGCAGTTCGACAGGGAAAGGCTACACCTTC. This gives the protein CASSSTGKGYTF. The chain recombines TRBV12-3 or TRBV12-4 with TRBJ1-2, with TRBD1 matching over 7 bases. With V trimmed by 4 bases and J by 8 bases, 4 bases remained unmatched. This CDR3 is built from 12 residues.

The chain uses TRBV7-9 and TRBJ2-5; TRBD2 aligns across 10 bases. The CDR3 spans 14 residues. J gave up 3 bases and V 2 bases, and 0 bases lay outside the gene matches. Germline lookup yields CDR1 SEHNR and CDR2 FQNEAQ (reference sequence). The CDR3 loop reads CASSLLAGEETQYF. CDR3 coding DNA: TGTGCCAGCAGCTTACTAGCGGGGGAAGAGACCCAGTACTTC.

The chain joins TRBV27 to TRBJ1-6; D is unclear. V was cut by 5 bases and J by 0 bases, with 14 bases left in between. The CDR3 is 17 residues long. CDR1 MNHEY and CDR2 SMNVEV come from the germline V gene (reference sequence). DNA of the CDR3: TGTGCCAGCAGTAATACGGCGGGGTTCTCCTATAATTCACCCCTCCACTTT. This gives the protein CASSNTAGFSYNSPLHF.

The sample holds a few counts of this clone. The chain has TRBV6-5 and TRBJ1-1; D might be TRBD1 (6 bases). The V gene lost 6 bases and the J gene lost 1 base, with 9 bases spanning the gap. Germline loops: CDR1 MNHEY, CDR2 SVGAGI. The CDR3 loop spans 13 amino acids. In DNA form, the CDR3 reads TGTGCCAGCAGACAGGGCACGAACACTGAAGCTTTCTTT. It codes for CASRQGTNTEAFF.

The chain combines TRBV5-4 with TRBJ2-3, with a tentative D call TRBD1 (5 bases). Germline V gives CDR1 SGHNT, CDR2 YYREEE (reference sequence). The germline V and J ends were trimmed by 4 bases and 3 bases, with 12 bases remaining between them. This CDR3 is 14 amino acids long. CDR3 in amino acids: CASSPQVETDTQYF. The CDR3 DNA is TGTGCCAGCAGCCCACAGGTAGAGACAGATACGCAGTATTTT.

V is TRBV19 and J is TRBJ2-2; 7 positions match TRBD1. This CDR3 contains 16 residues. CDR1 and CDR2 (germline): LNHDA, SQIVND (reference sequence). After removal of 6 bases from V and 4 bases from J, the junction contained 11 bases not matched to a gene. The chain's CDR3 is CASSLEQGSTTGELFF. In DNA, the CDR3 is TGTGCCAGTAGCCTAGAACAGGGGTCGACCACCGGGGAGCTGTTTTTT.